Listed below are T cell receptor beta chains from one sample, sequenced in a study of cytomegalovirus exposure and HLA in healthy donors. Method: immunoSEQ multiplex PCR; TCRdb's copy keeps in-frame clones and lacks some. The profile shows 110,000 to 150,000 clones, 94% of them singletons. The sequenced sample was PBMCs. All receptors come from a man aged 18 to 30 in good health and CMV-seropositive. Each CDR3 is given with its conserved first and last residue. D genes are given only for firm matches. Some rows mark clone size as missing; the rest say once, few, many or name a class of expanded clone.

14	TRBJ2-3	TRBV5-1	NA	NA	CASSLVAPTDTQYF	TGCGCCAGCAGCTTGGTAGCCCCAACAGATACGCAGTATTTT
17	TRBJ2-5	TRBV19	NA	TRBD2	CASSIGLAGMTQETQYF	TGTGCCAGTAGTATTGGGCTAGCGGGCATGACACAAGAGACCCAGTACTTC
14	TRBJ1-2	TRBV27	NA	NA	CASSLFGGRYGYTF	TGTGCCAGCAGTTTATTCGGGGGTCGGTATGGCTACACCTTC
16	TRBJ2-5	TRBV5-8	NA	TRBD1	CASRLGGTGDGETQYF	TGTGCCAGCAGGCTCGGGGGGACAGGGGACGGAGAGACCCAGTACTTC
16	TRBJ2-5	TRBV7-9	once	NA	CASSLAGKGERETQYF	TGTGCCAGCAGCTTAGCTGGGAAGGGGGAGAGGGAGACCCAGTACTTC
14	TRBJ1-2	TRBV2	once	TRBD1	CASNLDRANYGYTF	TGTGCCAGCAACTTGGACAGGGCCAACTATGGCTACACCTTC
16	TRBJ1-3	TRBV5-1	once	TRBD1	CASRPTGGPPGNTIYF	TGCGCCAGCAGGCCCACAGGGGGACCGCCTGGAAACACCATATATTTT
14	TRBJ1-2	TRBV6-6	NA	TRBD1	CASSSWQGGDGYTF	TGTGCCAGCAGCTCTTGGCAGGGGGGAGATGGCTACACCTTC
14	TRBJ2-3	TRBV29-1	once	NA	CSVDEELGTDTQYF	TGCAGCGTTGACGAGGAACTAGGCACAGATACGCAGTATTTT
14	TRBJ2-2	TRBV6-5	NA	NA	CASSYSPGTGELFF	TGTGCCAGCAGTTACTCTCCAGGGACCGGGGAGCTGTTTTTT
14	TRBJ2-2	TRBV19	NA	NA	CASRSRGATGELFF	TGTGCCAGTAGGTCCAGGGGGGCGACCGGGGAGCTGTTTTTT
16	TRBJ1-1	TRBV4-1	NA	NA	CASSPLRGKRNTEAFF	TGCGCCAGCAGCCCACTTCGGGGGAAAAGGAACACTGAAGCTTTCTTT
17	TRBJ2-3	TRBV7-9	NA	TRBD1	CASSFGTRQGVTDTQYF	TGTGCCAGCAGCTTCGGAACGCGACAGGGCGTCACAGATACGCAGTATTTT
15	TRBJ2-5	TRBV27	NA	NA	CASSPTPGLEETQYF	TGTGCCAGCAGTCCGACCCCGGGTCTAGAGGAGACCCAGTACTTC
14	TRBJ2-7	TRBV28	once	NA	CASSSISGYYEQYF	TGTGCCAGCAGTTCAATTAGCGGATACTACGAGCAGTACTTC
13	TRBJ1-6	TRBV11-2	NA	NA	CASSPEGGSPLHF	TGTGCCAGCAGCCCAGAAGGAGGATCACCCCTCCACTTT
15	TRBJ1-2	TRBV4-2	NA	TRBD1	CASSPTGDRGYGYTF	TGTGCCAGCAGCCCAACAGGGGACCGGGGCTATGGCTACACCTTC
15	TRBJ2-3	TRBV29-1	NA	TRBD1	CSVVDRVPGTDTQYF	TGCAGCGTTGTGGACAGGGTCCCTGGCACAGATACGCAGTATTTT
15	TRBJ2-1	TRBV28	NA	TRBD2	CASSFLAGGPDEQFF	TGTGCCAGCAGTTTCTTAGCGGGAGGGCCTGATGAGCAGTTCTTC
14	TRBJ2-7	TRBV6-1	NA	NA	CASSGYSSPYEQYF	TGTGCCAGCAGTGGGTACAGTTCACCCTACGAGCAGTACTTC
12	TRBJ1-5	TRBV6-5	once	NA	CASRTLNQPQHF	TGTGCCAGCAGGACTCTCAATCAGCCCCAGCATTTT
14	TRBJ1-1	TRBV6-4	NA	NA	CASSGKGQNTEAFF	TGTGCCAGCAGTGGAAAGGGACAGAACACTGAAGCTTTCTTT
14	TRBJ2-7	TRBV5-1	NA	TRBD1	CASSPTGGWYEQYF	TGCGCCAGCAGCCCCACAGGGGGCTGGTACGAGCAGTACTTC
16	TRBJ1-2	TRBV5-4	NA	NA	CASSLIASGESGGYTF	TGTGCCAGCAGCCTAATAGCGTCAGGGGAAAGCGGAGGCTACACCTTC
15	TRBJ1-2	TRBV27	NA	NA	CASSLLRQGKDGYTF	TGTGCCAGCAGTTTACTCCGCCAGGGGAAGGACGGCTACACCTTC
14	TRBJ1-5	TRBV5-1	NA	TRBD1	CASSFGQGEQPQHF	TGCGCCAGCAGCTTCGGACAGGGGGAACAGCCCCAGCATTTT
16	TRBJ2-1	TRBV23-1	NA	TRBD2	CASSQNNGLAGNEQFF	TGCGCCAGCAGTCAGAATAATGGACTAGCGGGAAATGAGCAGTTCTTC
14	TRBJ2-1	TRBV11-2	once	NA	CASSLSAGNNEQFF	TGTGCCAGCAGCTTATCGGCAGGGAACAATGAGCAGTTCTTC
15	TRBJ1-6	TRBV30	NA	TRBD1	CAWSMGQGWNSPLHF	TGTGCCTGGAGTATGGGACAGGGATGGAATTCACCCCTCCACTTT
12	TRBJ1-1	TRBV5-6	NA	NA	CASSLDRGSAFF	TGTGCCAGCAGCTTGGATAGGGGCTCCGCTTTCTTT
10	TRBJ1-2	TRBV2	NA	NA	CASIGNGYTF	TGTGCCAGCATCGGTAATGGCTACACCTTC
14	TRBJ2-4	TRBV27	once	NA	CASSLGGRPNIQYF	TGTGCCAGCAGTTTGGGGGGGCGCCCAAACATTCAGTACTTC
13	TRBJ1-4	TRBV27	NA	NA	CASKLRAGEKLFF	TGTGCCAGCAAACTCCGGGCGGGAGAAAAACTGTTTTTT
17	TRBJ2-5	TRBV5-6	NA	TRBD2	CASSLAGTSGSRETQYF	TGTGCCAGCAGCTTGGCCGGGACTAGCGGGAGTCGAGAGACCCAGTACTTC
13	TRBJ1-1	TRBV4-1	NA	NA	CASSQGGRGEAFF	TGCGCCAGCAGCCAGGGAGGGAGGGGGGAAGCTTTCTTT
11	TRBJ2-7	TRBV28	NA	NA	CAAGQPYEQYF	TGTGCAGCCGGTCAACCCTACGAGCAGTACTTC
16	TRBJ2-3	TRBV30	NA	TRBD2	CAWDLAGGWGTDTQYF	TGTGCCTGGGACCTAGCGGGAGGTTGGGGGACAGATACGCAGTATTTT
12	TRBJ2-7	TRBV7-9	NA	NA	CASSSTGYEQYF	TGTGCCAGCAGCTCTACAGGGTACGAGCAGTACTTC
15	TRBJ2-5	TRBV4-2	NA	TRBD2	CASSQLAGGRGTQYF	TGTGCCAGCAGCCAACTAGCGGGAGGCCGGGGGACCCAGTACTTC
18	TRBJ2-5	TRBV27	NA	TRBD1	CASSRGVVGTGPQETQYF	TGTGCCAGCAGTAGAGGTGTCGTCGGGACAGGGCCCCAAGAGACCCAGTACTTC
16	TRBJ2-1	TRBV5-1	NA	TRBD2	CASSLAGREAYNEQFF	TGCGCCAGCAGCTTGGCCGGGAGGGAGGCCTACAATGAGCAGTTCTTC
14	TRBJ2-1	TRBV11-1	NA	NA	CASVSADRVNEQFF	TGTGCCAGCGTCTCTGCGGATAGAGTAAATGAGCAGTTCTTC
13	TRBJ2-5	TRBV7-7	NA	NA	CASSFTSRETQYF	TGTGCTAGCAGCTTCACGAGTCGAGAGACCCAGTACTTC
14	TRBJ1-1	TRBV6-5	NA	NA	CASKQGKGNTEAFF	TGTGCCAGCAAGCAGGGCAAGGGTAACACTGAAGCTTTCTTT
12	TRBJ1-2	TRBV29-1	few	TRBD1	CSVRTGNYGYTF	TGCAGCGTCCGGACAGGGAACTATGGCTACACCTTC
15	TRBJ2-2	TRBV14	NA	TRBD2	CASSPSGSFAGELFF	TGTGCCAGCAGCCCTAGCGGGAGTTTCGCCGGGGAGCTGTTTTTT
13	TRBJ1-2	TRBV5-4	NA	NA	CASNSARDYGYTF	TGTGCCAGCAACTCGGCCAGGGACTATGGCTACACCTTC
13	TRBJ2-7	TRBV18	NA	NA	CASSKTSSYEQYF	TGTGCCAGCTCAAAAACGAGCTCCTACGAGCAGTACTTC
14	TRBJ1-2	TRBV4-1	NA	NA	CASSQDALQDSYTF	TGCGCCAGCAGCCAAGATGCCCTACAGGATTCCTACACCTTC
14	TRBJ1-1	TRBV7-3	once	TRBD1	CASSPGQANTEAFF	TGTGCCAGCAGCCCCGGACAGGCGAACACTGAAGCTTTCTTT
15	TRBJ2-1	TRBV29-1	NA	TRBD2	CSVGERTRPLNEQFF	TGCAGCGTTGGGGAAAGGACTAGGCCCCTCAATGAGCAGTTCTTC
19	TRBJ2-6	TRBV28	NA	TRBD1	CASSSVTGGSLGGANVLTF	TGTGCCAGCAGTTCTGTAACAGGGGGTTCCTTAGGAGGGGCCAACGTCCTGACTTTC
15	TRBJ2-7	TRBV28	NA	NA	CASSWEQGSSYEQYF	TGTGCCAGCAGTTGGGAACAGGGAAGCTCCTACGAGCAGTACTTC